This TCR beta chain comes out of a study of control samples from healthy donors and cancer patients (dated by TCRdb to the early 2020s). Libraries came from the immunoSEQ multiplex PCR assay. Here the immuneACCESS table is served through TCRdb, limited to in-frame sequences with V and J called. Missing clones are a known gap in these copies; in checked studies unresolved V genes cover under half, and the rest lacks a known reason. The sample table lists about 90,000 clones, less than 95% of them with a count of one. Of the sample, about 4% is held by the ten largest clones. Its CDR3 holds 12 amino acids, cysteine through phenylalanine. Only the CDR3 region is kept as DNA, spanning 36 bases read in frame from base 1. CDR1 and CDR2 are drawn from the germline V gene: SQVTM, ANQGSEA. V is reduced by 2 bases and J by 8 bases, leaving a spacing of 12 bases between them. Turning to this clone: It lacks a known antigen. No quality values exist for individual bases; no much larger clone is one base distant.

The origin of this receptor is a young woman in good health. Specimen: blood. The rearranged segments are TRBV29-1 and TRBJ1-1, and perhaps TRBD1 as D gene, on 5 matching bases. The DNA sequence is given as TGCAGCGTTGAATTTGGGGCAGCAGAAGCTTTCTTT. This codes for CSVEFGAAEAFF.